The 19 T cell receptor beta chains presented below share a single source sample, sequenced in a study of neurological immune-mediated disorders. MiXCR, applied by TCRdb to the 5' RACE reads, yields one record per CDR3 protein. The data show about 66,000 distinct CDR3 sequences, 4.8% seen once. Input material: PBMCs. The receptor source for this set is a woman in her seventies with multiple sclerosis.

Ten or more counts support this clonotype. The rearrangement uses TRBV18 and TRBJ2-1; perhaps TRBD2 as D (6 bases). There are 15 residues in the CDR3. Germline V gives CDR1 KGHSH, CDR2 LQKENI. V lost 6 bases to trimming and J lost 4 bases, with 16 bases between them. CDR3 coding DNA: TGTGCCAGCTCTCCTGGCGGGACTTTATACAATGAGCAGTTCTTC. Protein sequence: CASSPGGTLYNEQFF.

Of note for this clonotype: This may arise from a read error, as a much more abundant clone is one base away. Lacking the conserved final phenylalanine or tryptophan, this CDR3 likely reflects a read error. V usage is TRBV29-1 and J usage is TRBJ1-5; 10 nucleotides align to TRBD1. CDR1 and CDR2 from the germline V gene are SQVTM and ANQGSEA. The CDR3 is 12 amino acids. Trimming removed 7 bases from V and 5 bases from J; junction bases left unmatched: 2. CDR3 loop: CSAGQGYQPQHI. DNA for the CDR3: TGCAGCGCGGGACAGGGGTATCAGCCCCAGCATATT.

The J gene is TRBJ2-7, the V gene TRBV29-1; 8 bases fit TRBD1. V lost 5 bases, J lost 4 bases, and 4 bases stayed unmatched. Germline CDR1 and CDR2: SQVTM and ANQGSEA. The CDR3 extends over 12 amino acids. This CDR3 is CSVRDRGYEQYF. CDR3 DNA sequence: TGCAGCGTTCGCGACAGGGGTTACGAGCAGTACTTC.

At least ten counts were recorded for this clonotype. V and J are TRBV29-1 and TRBJ2-1, with D perhaps matching TRBD1 or TRBD2 (6 bases each). V gave up 2 bases and J gave up 10 bases, with 12 bases separating them. The CDR3 covers 12 residues. Looked up from germline, CDR1 is SQVTM and CDR2 is ANQGSEA. The CDR3 protein is CSVEQGGWEQFF. DNA for the CDR3: TGCAGCGTTGAACAAGGGGGGTGGGAGCAGTTCTTC.

This clonotype was counted at least ten times. This chain connects TRBV3-1 to TRBJ2-3; a possible D gene is TRBD2 (5 bases). CDR1 is LGHDT and CDR2 is YNNKEL in the germline V gene (reference sequence). This CDR3 is 17 amino acids long. The V end lost 4 bases, the J end lost 0 bases, and 17 bases lay between the germline ends. The CDR3 DNA reads TGTGCCAGCAGCCCCCCTAGGAGAGGGAGCAGCACAGATACGCAGTATTTT. It encodes CASSPPRRGSSTDTQYF.

The rearrangement links TRBV20-1 to TRBJ2-3; D may be TRBD1 (5 bases). CDR1 and CDR2 from the germline V gene are DFQATT and SNEGSKA (reference sequence). The CDR3 is 14 residues long. In DNA, the CDR3 is TGCAGCGTAAAGACAGCGTCTGGCACAGATACGCAGTATTTT. Translated: CSVKTASGTDTQYF.

This clonotype showed up many times. V and J are TRBV20-1 and TRBJ1-1; TRBD1 aligns across 8 bases. V dropped 5 bases and J dropped 5; count of bases not matched to a gene: 7. The CDR3 has 13 amino acids. Germline CDR1 reads DFQATT; CDR2 reads SNEGSKA (reference sequence). CDR3 amino acids: CSAPRQGRTEAFF. CDR3 DNA sequence: TGCAGTGCTCCAAGACAGGGGAGGACTGAAGCTTTCTTT.

The rearrangement links TRBV18 to TRBJ2-7, with TRBD2 matching 7 bases. V lost 3 bases and J lost 4; bases outside the gene matches: 6. The CDR3 contains 14 residues. Germline assignment: CDR1 KGHSH and CDR2 LQKENI. This chain's CDR3 is CASSPGGLVYEQYF. Written as DNA, the CDR3 is TGTGCCAGCTCACCCGGGGGGTTGGTTTACGAGCAGTACTTC.

At least ten counts were recorded for this clonotype. The genes are TRBV20-1 and TRBJ2-1; 11 positions agree with TRBD2. This CDR3 is built from 17 residues. V was pared by 3 bases and J by 7 bases, with 14 bases of the junction left unmatched. Germline V gives CDR1 DFQATT, CDR2 SNEGSKA (reference sequence). In DNA, the CDR3 is TGCAGTGCTAGGGGGCTTAGGACTAGCGGGTCGGGGAATGAGCAGTTCTTC. Translation: CSARGLRTSGSGNEQFF.

The table lists this clonotype with a few counts. The gene calls are TRBV20-1 and TRBJ1-2; no reliable D call. V dropped 3 bases and J dropped 11 bases, with 19 bases sitting between them. Germline V gene sequence: CDR1 DFQATT, CDR2 SNEGSKA (reference sequence). This CDR3 has 13 residues. CDR3 DNA sequence: TGCAGTGCTAGTTCAGAGGACGGACGCGGATACACCTTC. This gives the protein CSASSEDGRGYTF.

The J gene is TRBJ1-2, the V gene TRBV20-1; TRBD1 matches 9 bases. Germline CDR1 reads DFQATT; CDR2 reads SNEGSKA (reference sequence). With 4 bases clipped from V and 6 bases from J, the junction kept 6 bases outside the gene matches. The CDR3 is 13 residues long. In nucleotides, the CDR3 is TGCAGTGCTAACGCCTGGGACAGGGATGGCTACACCTTC. This translates into CSANAWDRDGYTF.

In this sample, this clonotype turned up many times. V gene TRBV5-1 combines with J gene TRBJ2-6; the D is unclear. The CDR3 consists of 14 residues. Trimming took off 0 bases at V and 2 bases at J, with 3 bases between the two ends. Per the germline V gene, CDR1 is SGHRS and CDR2 is YFSETQ. CDR3 nucleotide sequence: TGCGCCAGCAGCTTGGTTCCTGGGGCCAACGTCCTGACTTTC. Protein sequence: CASSLVPGANVLTF.

This clonotype showed up many times. This chain connects TRBV6-6 to TRBJ1-2; D gene uncertain. The CDR3 sequence is 13 residues long. Per the germline V gene, CDR1 is MNHNY and CDR2 is SVGAGI (reference sequence). V was pared by 5 bases and J by 7 bases, with 14 bases between. The CDR3 region has the DNA TGTGCCAGCAGTGAACTAGAGGGAATTGGCTACACCTTC. This translates into CASSELEGIGYTF.

This clonotype was counted ten times or more. The rearrangement links TRBV7-8 to TRBJ2-3; the D is unclear. V was clipped by 8 bases and J by 0 bases, with 12 bases between them. CDR1 is SGHVS, CDR2 FQNEAQ, per germline. The CDR3 runs to 14 residues. Written as DNA, the CDR3 is TGTGCCAGCTCGCGTCTGCCTAGCACAGATACGCAGTATTTT. Its protein product is CASSRLPSTDTQYF.

The chain uses TRBV7-9 and TRBJ1-1, with 7 positions matching TRBD1. The CDR3 totals 13 residues. The ends lost 5 bases at V and 11 bases at J; junction bases unmatched: 11. The germline V gene encodes CDR1 SEHNR and CDR2 FQNEAQ (reference sequence). The CDR3: CASSVTGNLRAFF. The CDR3 region has the DNA TGTGCCAGCAGCGTGACAGGGAATTTGCGGGCTTTCTTT. The full variable domain, completed using reference TRBV7-9 and TRBJ1-1, is DTGVSQNPRHKITKRGQNVTFRCDPISEHNRLYWYRQTLGQGPEFLTYFQNEAQLEKSRLLSDRFSAERPKGSFSTLEIQRTEQGDSAMYLCASSVTGNLRAFFGQGTRLTVV.

This clonotype was picked up many times. The CDR3 nucleotides read TGCAGTGTTCGGACCCGCCTGGGAGAGCAGTTCTTC. As protein: CSVRTRLGEQFF. The gene calls are TRBV20-1 and TRBJ2-1; D is undetermined. The CDR3 sequence is 12 residues long. Trimming stripped 7 bases from V and 10 bases from J, with 17 bases between. Germline V gene lookup returns CDR1 DFQATT and CDR2 SNEGSKA (reference sequence).

This clonotype was detected many times. The V and J genes are TRBV6-5 and TRBJ2-1; weak D call: TRBD2 (6 bases). V was cut by 2 bases and J by 9 bases, with 20 bases left in between. Per germline, CDR1 MNHEY and CDR2 SVGAGI. This CDR3 is 16 amino acids long. In DNA form, the CDR3 reads TGTGCCAGCAGTTACCGGTGGGGTGGGGGGATTGGTGAGCAGTTCTTC. This sequence encodes CASSYRWGGGIGEQFF.

This clonotype was observed many times. V is TRBV7-9 and J is TRBJ1-3; D possibly corresponds to TRBD1 (5 bases). V was shortened by 7 bases and J by 0 bases, with 13 bases between the two germline ends. The CDR3 spans 15 residues. Germline-derived CDR1 and CDR2 are SEHNR and FQNEAQ (reference sequence). The DNA of the CDR3 is TGTGCCAGCATTGACGGGACGGTCTCTGGAAACACCATATATTTT. Its translation: CASIDGTVSGNTIYF. Full variable domain (remainder filled in from reference TRBV7-9 and TRBJ1-3): DTGVSQNPRHKITKRGQNVTFRCDPISEHNRLYWYRQTLGQGPEFLTYFQNEAQLEKSRLLSDRFSAERPKGSFSTLEIQRTEQGDSAMYLCASIDGTVSGNTIYFGEGSWLTVV.

This clonotype was counted ten times or more. The chain uses TRBV7-2 and TRBJ2-2; D is perhaps TRBD2 (5 bases). Germline V gene lookup returns CDR1 SGHTA and CDR2 FQGNSA. The CDR3 loop spans 15 amino acids. The V and J ends lost 4 bases and 1 base respectively, with 10 bases between them. CDR3 nucleotide sequence: TGTGCCAGCAGCTCCCAGAGCGGGAACACCGGGGAGCTGTTTTTT. It specifies CASSSQSGNTGELFF.